The following is a T cell receptor beta chain sequence with its context. Its antigen remains unknown. The entry originates in a study of cytomegalovirus exposure and HLA in healthy donors. Assay: immunoSEQ multiplex PCR; the TCRdb copy retains only in-frame clones and omits some. The data contain 250,000 to 350,000 clones, 70% to 90% of them singletons. Among the 110 or so subjects of the validation cohort, separate from the roughly 670-subject first cohort, were the donors. Broader study findings: Despite most TCR sequences being rare, some public TCRs occurred in many donors. Associated with cytomegalovirus, according to the listing, were some 150 TCR beta chains. Reports showed the classifier diagnosing cytomegalovirus status with high specificity and sensitivity.

V was pared by 10 bases and J by 1 base, with 15 bases between. The length of the CDR3 is 14 residues. Germline CDR1 is LNHDA and CDR2 is SQIVND (reference sequence). The TCR originated in a man under 40 in good health and CMV-seronegative. J is TRBJ2-3 and V is TRBV19; D may be TRBD2 (7 bases). The sequenced material came from PBMCs. The CDR3 spells CAIPRGGGTDTQYF. CDR3 coding DNA: TGTGCCATTCCTAGGGGGGGAGGCACAGATACGCAGTATTTT.